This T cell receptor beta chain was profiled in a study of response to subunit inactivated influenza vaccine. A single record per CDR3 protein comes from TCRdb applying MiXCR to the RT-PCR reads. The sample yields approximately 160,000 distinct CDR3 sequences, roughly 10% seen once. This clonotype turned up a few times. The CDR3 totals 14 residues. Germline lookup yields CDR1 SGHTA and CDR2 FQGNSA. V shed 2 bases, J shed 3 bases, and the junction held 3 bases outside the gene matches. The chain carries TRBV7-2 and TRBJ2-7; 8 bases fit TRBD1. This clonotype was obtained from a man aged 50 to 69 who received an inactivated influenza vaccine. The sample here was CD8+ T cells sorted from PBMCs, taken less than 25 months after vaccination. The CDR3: CASSLSDRGYEQYF. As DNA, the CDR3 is TGTGCCAGCAGCTTAAGCGACAGGGGCTACGAGCAGTACTTC.